This entry is about one T cell receptor (beta chain). The sample originates from a study of T cells in pancreatic ductal adenocarcinoma. Sequencing used immunoSEQ multiplex PCR; TCRdb keeps in-frame clones, though not all of them. Counted here are about 11,000 clones, roughly 88% occurring once; the ten biggest clones make up less than 20%. The germline V and J ends were trimmed by 6 bases and 0 bases, with 18 bases remaining between them. Germline values: CDR1 MDHEN, CDR2 SYDVKM. CDR3 length: 17 amino acids. Surgery without prior neoadjuvant therapy was the treatment of the selected pancreatic ductal adenocarcinoma patients.

The V call is TRBV28, the J call TRBJ2-4, with D perhaps TRBD2 (5 bases). Sample: PBMCs. The TCR comes from a human donor with pancreatic ductal adenocarcinoma. The CDR3 loop reads CASRLRPDLPAKNIQYF. CDR3 nucleotide sequence: TGTGCCAGCAGACTCCGCCCGGACTTACCAGCCAAAAACATTCAGTACTTC.